The 28 T cell receptor beta chains given below trace back to one sample, sequenced in a study of blood T cell repertoires in COVID-19. Generated by immunoSEQ multiplex PCR, the TCRdb table keeps only in-frame clones and is missing some. The sample consists of about 300,000 clones, approximately 86% of them appearing once. Input material: peripheral blood. Source of these receptors: a man aged 18 to 30 with active or convalescent COVID-19.

The chain joins TRBV5-1 to TRBJ2-2; no firm D call. V gave up 3 bases and J gave up 2 bases, with 5 bases separating them. There are 13 residues in the CDR3. Looked up from germline, CDR1 is SGHRS and CDR2 is YFSETQ. The chain's CDR3 is CASSSFNTGELFF. CDR3 sequence (DNA): TGCGCCAGCAGCTCTTTTAACACCGGGGAGCTGTTTTTT.

This clone was recorded only once. V is TRBV28 and J is TRBJ2-1; TRBD2 matches 8 bases. Germline V gives CDR1 MDHEN, CDR2 SYDVKM. This CDR3 spans 14 amino acids. The ends lost 8 bases at V and 4 bases at J; junction bases unmatched: 7. In nucleotides, the CDR3 is TGTGCCAGCTTCACTAGCGGTAATTACAATGAGCAGTTCTTC. Amino acid sequence: CASFTSGNYNEQFF. The full variable domain, in which reference TRBV28 and TRBJ2-1 provide the parts outside the CDR3, is DVKVTQSSRYLVKRTGEKVFLECVQDMDHENMFWYRQDPGLGLRLIYFSYDVKMKEKGDIPEGYSVSREKKERFSLILESASTNQTSMYLCASFTSGNYNEQFFGPGTRLTVL.

V and J are TRBV5-1 and TRBJ1-1; D gene ambiguous. Trimming cost V 0 bases and J 0 bases, with 12 bases left between them. The CDR3 totals 16 residues. Germline V lookup: CDR1 SGHRS, CDR2 YFSETQ. The CDR3 DNA reads as TGCGCCAGCAGCTTGGGGCGGAGAGGGATGAACACTGAAGCTTTCTTT. Encoded protein: CASSLGRRGMNTEAFF.

This clone appeared once. V is TRBV18 and J is TRBJ2-7, with D possibly matching TRBD2 (5 bases). CDR1 KGHSH and CDR2 LQKENI come from the germline V gene. The germline V and J ends were trimmed by 3 bases and 5 bases, with 17 bases remaining between them. The CDR3 is made up of 15 amino acids. The CDR3 spells CASSPARAPGNEQYF. In DNA form, the CDR3 reads TGTGCCAGCTCACCCGCGCGGGCCCCGGGCAACGAGCAGTACTTC. The complete variable domain, with remaining parts taken from reference TRBV18 and TRBJ2-7, reads NAGVMQNPRHLVRRRGQEARLRCSPMKGHSHVYWYRQLPEEGLKFMVYLQKENIIDESGMPKERFSAEFPKEGPSILRIQQVVRGDSAAYFCASSPARAPGNEQYFGPGTRLTVT.

V and J are TRBV5-4 and TRBJ2-7; the match to TRBD2 covers 7 bases. Germline-derived CDR1 and CDR2 are SGHNT and YYREEE (reference sequence). J was trimmed by 2 bases and V by 4 bases; bases with no gene match: 9. The CDR3 consists of 15 residues. The CDR3 protein is CASSAAKRGPYEQYF. The CDR3 DNA is TGTGCCAGCAGCGCCGCTAAGCGGGGTCCCTACGAGCAGTACTTC.

The CDR3 protein is CSANGQTEAFF. The DNA for the CDR3 is TGCAGTGCCAATGGGCAGACTGAAGCTTTCTTT. V and J are TRBV20-1 and TRBJ1-1; D is uncertain. Germline V lookup: CDR1 DFQATT, CDR2 SNEGSKA (reference sequence). V gave up 6 bases and J gave up 5 bases, with 10 bases separating them. The CDR3 consists of 11 residues.

The rearrangement joins TRBV9 to TRBJ2-1; the match to TRBD2 covers 7 bases. This CDR3 is built from 14 residues. The V gene's germline CDR1 is SGDLS and CDR2 YYNGEE. The trim removed 0 bases at V and 7 bases at J, leaving 4 bases unmatched. The chain's CDR3 is CASSVGGEGNEQFF. The DNA of the CDR3 is TGTGCCAGCAGCGTAGGCGGGGAGGGAAATGAGCAGTTCTTC.

This chain connects TRBV27 to TRBJ2-1, with 10 positions matching TRBD1. Looked up from germline, CDR1 is MNHEY and CDR2 is SMNVEV (reference sequence). V gave up 3 bases and J gave up 2 bases; unmatched junction bases: 1. This CDR3 is built from 15 residues. In DNA, the CDR3 is TGTGCCAGCAGTTTTGGGACAGGGGCCTACAATGAGCAGTTCTTC. Its protein is CASSFGTGAYNEQFF.

This sequence joins TRBV7-3 and TRBJ2-5; TRBD1 is a possible D gene (6 bases). The CDR3 loop spans 15 amino acids. CDR1 and CDR2 (germline): SGHTA, FQGTGA. Trimming removed 0 bases at V and 1 base at J, with 9 bases between. The CDR3: CASSLTWGPQETQYF. In nucleotides, the CDR3 is TGTGCCAGCAGCTTAACGTGGGGGCCCCAAGAGACCCAGTACTTC. Variable domain in full (rest from reference TRBV7-3 and TRBJ2-5): GAGVSQTPSNKVTEKGKYVELRCDPISGHTALYWYRQSLGQGPEFLIYFQGTGAADDSGLPNDRFFAVRPEGSVSTLKIQRTERGDSAVYLCASSLTWGPQETQYFGPGTRLLVL.

The count of this clone is one. The chain joins TRBV24-1 to TRBJ2-3, with TRBD2 identical over 12 bases. V was clipped by 3 bases and J by 8 bases; unmatched bases: 8. The CDR3 totals 16 residues. Germline-derived CDR1 and CDR2 are KGHDR and SFDVKD. The CDR3 sequence: CATSDESLAGGSTQYF. In DNA form, the CDR3 reads TGTGCCACCAGTGATGAATCCCTAGCGGGAGGGAGTACGCAGTATTTT.

This rearrangement joins TRBV28 to TRBJ2-7; the match to TRBD1 covers 9 bases. Losses at the gene ends were 6 bases for V and 6 bases for J; bases not matched to a gene: 3. Germline V gene sequence: CDR1 MDHEN, CDR2 SYDVKM. The CDR3 is 12 amino acids. CDR3 in amino acids: CASRQGAGEQYF. As DNA, the CDR3 is TGTGCCAGCAGACAGGGGGCGGGCGAGCAGTACTTC.

The rearrangement links TRBV29-1 to TRBJ1-1, with TRBD1 matching 8 bases. CDR3 length equals 18 residues. Germline V gene sequence: CDR1 SQVTM, CDR2 ANQGSEA. The trim removed 8 bases at V and 0 bases at J, leaving 20 bases unmatched. CDR3 sequence (DNA): TGCAGCATACCAGGGGGGCCGGGACAGGCTAACATGAACACTGAAGCTTTCTTT. This sequence encodes CSIPGGPGQANMNTEAFF.

This rearrangement joins TRBV6-5 to TRBJ1-2; D may be TRBD1 (5 bases). Trimming removed 5 bases from V and 1 base from J, with 11 bases in between. Looked up from germline, CDR1 is MNHEY and CDR2 is SVGAGI. CDR3 length equals 14 residues. Here the CDR3 DNA reads TGTGCCAGCAGTAGACAGTCCTTTAACTATGGCTACACCTTC. It translates to CASSRQSFNYGYTF.

The genes are TRBV19 and TRBJ1-4; a weak D match, TRBD1 (5 bases). Per the germline V gene, CDR1 is LNHDA and CDR2 is SQIVND (reference sequence). Trimming stripped 3 bases from V and 3 bases from J, with 8 bases between. This CDR3 contains 14 residues. CDR3 DNA sequence: TGTGCCAGTAGTATTCAAGGGGCTAATGAAAAACTGTTTTTT. Translation: CASSIQGANEKLFF.

This clone was detected ten times or more. The chain is built from TRBV20-1 and TRBJ2-1, with TRBD2 matching 14 bases. The germline V gene encodes CDR1 DFQATT and CDR2 SNEGSKA (reference sequence). V dropped 3 bases and J dropped 8; count of bases not matched to a gene: 12. The CDR3 runs to 17 residues. The CDR3 region has the DNA TGCAGTGCTAGTGGACGCCGGACTAGCGGGGGGTTCTATGAGCAGTTCTTC. As protein: CSASGRRTSGGFYEQFF.

The rearrangement links TRBV7-8 to TRBJ1-4; D perhaps matches TRBD1 (6 bases). The CDR3 is made up of 15 amino acids. From germline, CDR1 is SGHVS and CDR2 FQNEAQ. Between the trimmed V and J ends, which lost 4 bases and 3 bases, there was a span of 12 bases. The CDR3 spells CASSSHRDPNEKLFF. In nucleotides, the CDR3 is TGTGCCAGCAGCTCCCACAGGGATCCTAATGAAAAACTGTTTTTT.

The rearrangement joins TRBV6-1 to TRBJ2-2; tentative D call: TRBD1 (6 bases). V shed 0 bases and J shed 2 bases, with 16 bases lying between them. The V gene's germline CDR1 is MNHNS and CDR2 SASEGT. The CDR3 spans 18 residues. This CDR3 reads CASSEAPRQATNTGELFF. CDR3 DNA: TGTGCCAGCAGTGAAGCGCCTCGACAGGCTACTAACACCGGGGAGCTGTTTTTT.

V gene TRBV3-1 (or the pseudogene TRBV3-2) combines with J gene TRBJ2-7; 9 bases match TRBD1. CDR3 size: 16 residues. The germline V gene encodes CDR1 LGHDT and CDR2 YNNKEL (reference sequence). Losses at the gene ends were 0 bases for V and 4 bases for J; bases not matched to a gene: 7. The DNA of the CDR3 is TGTGCCAGCAGCCAAGAGTCCGTGGGACAGGGATACGAGCAGTACTTC. Amino acid sequence: CASSQESVGQGYEQYF.

The CDR3 sequence: CASSLVGSLGYNEQFF. Here the CDR3 DNA reads TGTGCCAGCAGCTTGGTTGGTAGCTTGGGTTACAATGAGCAGTTCTTC. V and J are TRBV5-6 and TRBJ2-1; no definite D call. This CDR3 is 16 amino acids long. In germline, CDR1 is SGHDT, CDR2 YYEEEE. Trimming left V 0 bases short and J 4 bases short, with 14 bases between.

The rearrangement links TRBV27 to TRBJ1-5, with TRBD1 matching over 8 bases. The J segment lost 10 bases and the V segment lost 3 bases, leaving 8 bases of the junction unmatched. Germline lookup yields CDR1 MNHEY and CDR2 SMNVEV (reference sequence). This CDR3 spans 14 amino acids. The chain's CDR3 is CASSLDRARLPQHF. The DNA for the CDR3 is TGTGCCAGCAGTTTGGACAGGGCAAGGTTACCCCAGCATTTT.

The chain couples TRBV6-2 or TRBV6-3 to TRBJ2-3; 8 positions match TRBD2. V was clipped by 6 bases and J by 4 bases; unmatched bases: 9. The CDR3 loop spans 15 amino acids. CDR1 MNHEY and CDR2 SVGEGT come from the germline V gene. Written as DNA, the CDR3 is TGTGCCAGCAGCCCAACGGGGGGGCAACCAGATACGCAGTATTTT. Translating gives CASSPTGGQPDTQYF.

The chain links TRBV6-6 to TRBJ1-2, with TRBD1 identical over 9 bases. The trim removed 2 bases at V and 8 bases at J, leaving 9 bases unmatched. This CDR3 contains 15 residues. Per germline, CDR1 MNHNY and CDR2 SVGAGI (reference sequence). The CDR3 DNA follows: TGTGCCAGCAGTTACGGACTACAGGGGGCGCGAGGCTACACCTTC. Translated, it gives CASSYGLQGARGYTF.

The rearrangement joins TRBV29-1 to TRBJ1-6; D perhaps matches TRBD1 (5 bases). The CDR3 covers 14 residues. The germline V and J ends were trimmed by 4 bases and 5 bases, with 12 bases remaining between them. Germline CDR1 is SQVTM and CDR2 is ANQGSEA. As DNA, the CDR3 is TGCAGCGTTGCATTGGGGCAGGATAATTCACCCCTCCACTTT. This codes for CSVALGQDNSPLHF.

This rearrangement joins TRBV10-3 to TRBJ1-1; TRBD1 agrees at 9 bases. With V trimmed by 11 bases and J by 7 bases, 14 bases remained unmatched. The CDR3 has 14 residues. Germline V gene lookup returns CDR1 ENHRY and CDR2 SYGVKD. CDR3 amino acids: CAVKAGTGNNEAFF. DNA of the CDR3: TGTGCCGTCAAAGCCGGGACAGGGAATAATGAAGCTTTCTTT.

The gene calls are TRBV27 and TRBJ2-1; 7 positions agree with TRBD1. CDR3 length equals 14 residues. J gave up 10 bases and V 2 bases, and 8 bases lay outside the gene matches. Per germline, CDR1 MNHEY and CDR2 SMNVEV (reference sequence). CDR3 DNA sequence: TGTGCCAGCAGTTTAGTACAGGGGTGGATGGAGCAGTTCTTC. Translation: CASSLVQGWMEQFF.

The chain joins TRBV11-1 to TRBJ2-1; D might be TRBD2 (6 bases). The CDR3 runs 15 residues. Trimming cost V 1 base and J 5 bases, with 12 bases left between them. CDR1 is SGHAT, CDR2 FQDESV, per germline (reference sequence). CDR3 protein: CASSLGLAYHNEQFF. The CDR3, as DNA: TGTGCCAGCAGCTTAGGGCTAGCGTATCACAATGAGCAGTTCTTC.

This clone was detected once. V gene TRBV12-3 or TRBV12-4 combines with J gene TRBJ2-1; TRBD2 matches 9 bases. Trimming took 7 bases from V and 7 from J; bases not matched to a gene: 5. The CDR3 runs 13 residues. The CDR3 region is CASTLGLANEQFF. The CDR3 region has the DNA TGTGCCAGCACCCTGGGACTAGCTAATGAGCAGTTCTTC.

This chain joins TRBV9 and TRBJ2-7; 7 nucleotides line up with TRBD1. Trimming took 4 bases from V and 2 from J; bases not matched to a gene: 6. This CDR3 is built from 14 residues. The germline V gene has CDR1 SGDLS and CDR2 YYNGEE. The CDR3 coding sequence is TGTGCCAGCAGCTATAGACAGGGCCCCTACGAGCAGTACTTC. It encodes CASSYRQGPYEQYF.